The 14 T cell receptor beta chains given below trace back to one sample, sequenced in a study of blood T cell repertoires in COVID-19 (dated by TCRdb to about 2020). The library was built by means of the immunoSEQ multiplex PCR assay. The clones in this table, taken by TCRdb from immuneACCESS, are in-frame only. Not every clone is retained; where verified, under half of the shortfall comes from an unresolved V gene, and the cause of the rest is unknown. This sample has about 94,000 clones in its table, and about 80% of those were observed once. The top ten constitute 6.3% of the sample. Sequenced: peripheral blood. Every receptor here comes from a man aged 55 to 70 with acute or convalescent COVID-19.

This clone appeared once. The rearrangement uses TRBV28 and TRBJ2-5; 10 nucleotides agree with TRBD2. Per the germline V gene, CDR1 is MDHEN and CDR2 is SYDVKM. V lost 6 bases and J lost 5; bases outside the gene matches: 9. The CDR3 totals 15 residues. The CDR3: CASSASGGLRETQYF. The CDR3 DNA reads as TGTGCCAGCAGCGCTAGCGGGGGCCTTCGGGAGACCCAGTACTTC.

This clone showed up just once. CDR3 in DNA: TGCGCCAGCAGTCAATCAAGGGGGATGGAGACCGGGGAGCTGTTTTTT. This gives the protein CASSQSRGMETGELFF. The gene calls are TRBV23-1 and TRBJ2-2, with a weak D call TRBD1 (6 bases). TRBV23-1 is classed as an ORF, of uncertain function. The CDR3 totals 16 residues. V lost 0 bases, J lost 5 bases, and 13 bases lay in between.

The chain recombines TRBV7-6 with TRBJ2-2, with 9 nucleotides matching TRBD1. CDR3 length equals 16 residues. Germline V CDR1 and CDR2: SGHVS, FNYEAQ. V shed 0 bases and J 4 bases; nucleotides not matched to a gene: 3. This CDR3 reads CASSLAGTGSTGELFF. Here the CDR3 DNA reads TGTGCCAGCAGCTTAGCAGGGACAGGGTCCACCGGGGAGCTGTTTTTT.

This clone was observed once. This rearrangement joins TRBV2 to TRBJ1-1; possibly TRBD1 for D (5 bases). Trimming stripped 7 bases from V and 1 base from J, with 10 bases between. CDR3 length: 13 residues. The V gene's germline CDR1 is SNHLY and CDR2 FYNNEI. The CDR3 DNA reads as TGTGCCAGCATTCCCCAGGGGAACACTGAAGCTTTCTTT. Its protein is CASIPQGNTEAFF.

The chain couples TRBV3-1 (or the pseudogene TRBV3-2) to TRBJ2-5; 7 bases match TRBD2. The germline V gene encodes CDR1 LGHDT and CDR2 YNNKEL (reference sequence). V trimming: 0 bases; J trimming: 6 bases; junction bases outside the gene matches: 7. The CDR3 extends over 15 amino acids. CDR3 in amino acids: CASSQDMGEGKTQYF. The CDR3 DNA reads TGTGCCAGCAGCCAAGATATGGGGGAGGGGAAGACCCAGTACTTC.

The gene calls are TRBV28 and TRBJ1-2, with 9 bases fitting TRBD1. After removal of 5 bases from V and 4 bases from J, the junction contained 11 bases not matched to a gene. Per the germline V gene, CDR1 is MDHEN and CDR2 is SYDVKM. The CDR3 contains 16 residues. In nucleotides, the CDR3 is TGTGCCAGCAGTACGGTCGGGACAGGGTTTAGCTATGGCTACACCTTC. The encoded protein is CASSTVGTGFSYGYTF.

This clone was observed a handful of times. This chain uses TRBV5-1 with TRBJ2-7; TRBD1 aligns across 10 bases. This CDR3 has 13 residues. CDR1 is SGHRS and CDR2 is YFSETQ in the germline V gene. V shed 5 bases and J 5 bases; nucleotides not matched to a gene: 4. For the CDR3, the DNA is TGCGCCAGCAGGCGACAGGGGGCTAACGAGCAGTACTTC. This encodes CASRRQGANEQYF. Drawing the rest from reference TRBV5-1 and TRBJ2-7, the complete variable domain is KAGVTQTPRYLIKTRGQQVTLSCSPISGHRSVSWYQQTPGQGLQFLFEYFSETQRNKGNFPGRFSGRQFSNSRSEMNVSTLELGDSALYLCASRRQGANEQYFGPGTRLTVT.

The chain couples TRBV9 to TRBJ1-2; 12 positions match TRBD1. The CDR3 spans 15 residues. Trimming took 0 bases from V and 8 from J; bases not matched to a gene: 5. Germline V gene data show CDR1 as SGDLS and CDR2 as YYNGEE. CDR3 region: CASSVDPGTGGGYTF. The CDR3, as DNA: TGTGCCAGCAGCGTAGACCCCGGGACAGGGGGCGGCTACACCTTC.

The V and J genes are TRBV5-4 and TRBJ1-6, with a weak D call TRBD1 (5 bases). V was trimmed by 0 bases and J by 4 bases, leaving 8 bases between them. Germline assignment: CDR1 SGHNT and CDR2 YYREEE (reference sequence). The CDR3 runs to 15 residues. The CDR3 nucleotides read TGTGCCAGCAGCTTGGACGGGACTTATAATTCACCCCTCCACTTT. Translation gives CASSLDGTYNSPLHF.

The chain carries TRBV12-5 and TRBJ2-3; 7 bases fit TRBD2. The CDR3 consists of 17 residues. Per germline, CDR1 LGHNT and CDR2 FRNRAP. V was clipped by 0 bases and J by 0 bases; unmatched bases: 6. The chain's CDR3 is CASGLVRRAGSTDTQYF. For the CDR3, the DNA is TGTGCTAGTGGTTTGGTACGACGAGCGGGGAGCACAGATACGCAGTATTTT.

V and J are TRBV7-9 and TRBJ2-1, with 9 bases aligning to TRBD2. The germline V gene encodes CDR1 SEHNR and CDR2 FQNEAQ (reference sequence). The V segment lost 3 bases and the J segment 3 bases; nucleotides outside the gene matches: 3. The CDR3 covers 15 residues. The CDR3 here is CASSFISGSYNEQFF. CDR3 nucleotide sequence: TGTGCCAGCAGCTTCATTAGCGGGAGCTACAATGAGCAGTTCTTC.

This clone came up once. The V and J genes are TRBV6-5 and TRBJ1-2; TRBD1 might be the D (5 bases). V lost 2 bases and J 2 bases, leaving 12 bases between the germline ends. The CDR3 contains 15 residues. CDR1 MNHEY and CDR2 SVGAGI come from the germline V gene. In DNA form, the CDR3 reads TGTGCCAGCAGTTACGGGACGGGAGAAAACTATGGCTACACCTTC. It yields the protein CASSYGTGENYGYTF.

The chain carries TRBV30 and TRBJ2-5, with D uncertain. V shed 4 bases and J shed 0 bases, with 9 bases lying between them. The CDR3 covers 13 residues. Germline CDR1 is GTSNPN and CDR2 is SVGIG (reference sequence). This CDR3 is CAWNLRDQETQYF. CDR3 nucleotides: TGTGCCTGGAACCTTAGAGACCAAGAGACCCAGTACTTC. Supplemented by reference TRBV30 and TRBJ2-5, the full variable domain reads SQTIHQWPATLVQPVGSPLSLECTVEGTSNPNLYWYRQAAGRGLQLLFYSVGIGQISSEVPQNLSASRPQDRQFILSSKKLLLSDSGFYLCAWNLRDQETQYFGPGTRLLVL.

CDR3 sequence (DNA): TGTGCCTGGATTTCCGGACTAGCAGGTGGAGAGACCCAGTACTTC. Translated, it gives CAWISGLAGGETQYF. V gene TRBV30 combines with J gene TRBJ2-5, with 8 bases identical to TRBD2. V lost 4 bases, J lost 4 bases, and 11 bases stayed unmatched. The CDR3 is 15 amino acids. CDR1 is GTSNPN and CDR2 is SVGIG in the germline V gene (reference sequence).